The entry below gives a single T cell receptor beta chain sequence along with its context. Clones were read by immunoSEQ multiplex PCR, and TCRdb kept only the in-frame ones, dropping some. The table shows roughly 96,000 clones, with about 88% occurring only once. Trimming removed 3 bases from V and 5 bases from J, with 15 bases in between. This CDR3 has 15 amino acids. Germline V gives CDR1 LGHNA, CDR2 YNFKEQ. This record comes from a study of T cell responses to AZD1222 COVID-19 vaccine. Material: peripheral blood, obtained on day 0 of AZD1222 vaccination. The source of this sequence is an adult in good health. The J gene is TRBJ2-3, the V gene TRBV4-2; no reliable D call. CDR3 amino acids: CASSHMATFRDTQYF. In DNA, the CDR3 is TGTGCCAGCAGCCATATGGCGACATTCCGAGATACGCAGTATTTT.